A single sample gave rise to the 21 T cell receptor beta chains below, sequenced in a study of ipilimumab plus nivolumab after autologous stem cell transplantation. Clones were read by immunoSEQ multiplex PCR, and TCRdb kept only the in-frame ones, dropping some. Of 77,000 or so clones in the sample, 83% were seen once. The sample consisted of PBMCs, taken in a trial of ipilimumab plus nivolumab as post-transplant consolidation. The origin of the receptors is a male donor with diffuse large B-cell lymphoma.

This chain uses TRBV6-6 with TRBJ1-6; D possibly corresponds to TRBD1 (6 bases). CDR1 and CDR2 (germline): MNHNY, SVGAGI (reference sequence). V lost 5 bases, J lost 5 bases, and 10 bases lay in between. The CDR3 sequence is 14 residues long. In DNA, the CDR3 is TGTGCCAGCAGTCGACAGGTAGATAATTCACCCCTCCACTTT. Translated: CASSRQVDNSPLHF.

V usage is TRBV20-1 and J usage is TRBJ1-1, with D unclear. V lost 5 bases and J lost 12, with 16 bases in between. Per the germline V gene, CDR1 is DFQATT and CDR2 is SNEGSKA (reference sequence). The CDR3 runs 11 residues. This CDR3 reads CSAREDLRTFF. CDR3 in DNA: TGCAGTGCTCGTGAAGATTTAAGGACTTTCTTT.

The chain has TRBV7-3 and TRBJ2-1; D ambiguous. Looked up from germline, CDR1 is SGHTA and CDR2 is FQGTGA. The CDR3 extends over 13 amino acids. Trimming left V 1 base short and J 10 bases short, with 11 bases between. The CDR3: CASSLRKAQEQFF. In DNA, the CDR3 is TGTGCCAGCAGCTTAAGGAAGGCACAGGAGCAGTTCTTC.

V is TRBV2 and J is TRBJ1-2, with D unclear. CDR1 and CDR2 (germline): SNHLY, FYNNEI. CDR3 length: 12 amino acids. Trimming shortened V by 6 bases and J by 4 bases, and 9 bases separated the two germline ends. CDR3 in amino acids: CASRGLGYGYTF. CDR3 nucleotides: TGTGCCAGCAGGGGTTTAGGCTATGGCTACACCTTC.

This clone was counted once. The J gene is TRBJ1-5, the V gene TRBV5-6, with D perhaps matching TRBD1 (6 bases). Trimming removed 1 base at V and 3 bases at J, with 8 bases between. Germline assignment: CDR1 SGHDT and CDR2 YYEEEE. This CDR3 spans 14 amino acids. The CDR3 coding sequence is TGTGCCAGCAGCTTGAACAGGGCCAATCAGCCCCAGCATTTT. It translates to CASSLNRANQPQHF.

The genes are TRBV5-6 and TRBJ1-1; tentatively, D is TRBD1 (5 bases). Between the trimmed V and J ends, which lost 0 bases and 6 bases, there was a span of 12 bases. The CDR3 has 14 amino acids. Germline loops: CDR1 SGHDT, CDR2 YYEEEE. CDR3 protein: CASSLGGPDSEAFF. CDR3 nucleotides: TGTGCCAGCAGCTTGGGGGGACCGGACTCTGAAGCTTTCTTT.

CDR3 sequence (DNA): TGTGCCAGAGGGGACAGACTCTCCTACGAGCAGTACTTC. Translation gives CARGDRLSYEQYF. J is TRBJ2-7 and V is TRBV21-1; TRBD1, the table's D call, lacks a check against the DNA. TRBV21-1 is described as a pseudogene. This CDR3 has 13 residues.

Only one count was recorded for this clone. The V and J genes are TRBV5-6 and TRBJ2-7, with TRBD1 identical over 8 bases. The junction had 9 bases not matched to a gene; V was cut back by 4 bases and J by 3 bases. From germline, CDR1 is SGHDT and CDR2 YYEEEE. CDR3 size: 15 residues. The CDR3 sequence is CASSPEEDRDYEQYF. DNA of the CDR3: TGTGCCAGCAGCCCGGAGGAGGACAGGGACTACGAGCAGTACTTC.

The chain links TRBV4-2 to TRBJ1-4; D is perhaps TRBD1 (5 bases). In germline, CDR1 is LGHNA, CDR2 YNFKEQ. This CDR3 region has 16 residues. With 4 bases removed from V and 4 bases from J, the gap between germline ends came to 16 bases. CDR3 region: CASSRARDGSNEKLFF. The CDR3 DNA is TGTGCCAGCAGCCGAGCCAGGGACGGGAGTAATGAAAAACTGTTTTTT.

This clone was counted a single time. The J gene is TRBJ2-5, the V gene TRBV19; 7 nucleotides agree with TRBD1. This CDR3 is built from 16 residues. The germline V gene encodes CDR1 LNHDA and CDR2 SQIVND (reference sequence). After removal of 5 bases from V and 7 bases from J, the junction contained 16 bases not matched to a gene. CDR3 amino acids: CASSGGQAKGIGTQYF. DNA for the CDR3: TGTGCCAGTAGTGGCGGACAGGCCAAGGGGATTGGGACCCAGTACTTC. The full variable domain, rest sourced from reference TRBV19 and TRBJ2-5, is DGGITQSPKYLFRKEGQNVTLSCEQNLNHDAMYWYRQDPGQGLRLIYYSQIVNDFQKGDIAEGYSVSREKKESFPLTVTSAQKNPTAFYLCASSGGQAKGIGTQYFGPGTRLLVL.

V and J are TRBV6-5 and TRBJ2-1; 9 bases map to TRBD2. The germline gives CDR1 MNHEY, CDR2 SVGAGI. The junction had 8 bases not matched to a gene; V was cut back by 6 bases and J by 5 bases. There are 15 residues in the CDR3. The CDR3, as DNA: TGTGCCAGCAGAACTAGCGGGCCGGCGCACAATGAGCAGTTCTTC. Translation: CASRTSGPAHNEQFF.

This chain joins TRBV19 and TRBJ1-3; D perhaps matches TRBD1 (5 bases). CDR3 length: 15 residues. CDR1 LNHDA and CDR2 SQIVND come from the germline V gene (reference sequence). With 6 bases removed from V and 0 bases from J, the gap between germline ends came to 12 bases. This chain's CDR3 is CASSLGPISGNTIYF. In DNA, the CDR3 is TGTGCCAGTAGCCTGGGACCGATCTCTGGAAACACCATATATTTT.

This clone occurred once. The chain joins TRBV7-2 to TRBJ2-7; 10 bases map to TRBD1. The CDR3 extends over 16 amino acids. Germline V gives CDR1 SGHTA, CDR2 FQGNSA. Trimming took 4 bases from V and 5 from J; bases not matched to a gene: 11. The CDR3 is CASSSRGAGTGDEQYF. The CDR3 DNA follows: TGTGCCAGCAGCTCTAGGGGCGCCGGGACAGGGGACGAGCAGTACTTC.

The chain recombines TRBV18 with TRBJ2-7, with TRBD1 as a possible D gene (5 bases). CDR3 length equals 14 residues. V lost 0 bases, J lost 2 bases, and 8 bases lay in between. Germline V gives CDR1 KGHSH, CDR2 LQKENI. CDR3: CASSPPSRAYEQYF. CDR3 in DNA: TGTGCCAGCTCACCACCGTCCAGGGCCTACGAGCAGTACTTC.

This clone appeared a single time. The chain is built from TRBV7-9 and TRBJ1-2; D remains ambiguous. CDR1 is SEHNR, CDR2 FQNEAQ, per germline (reference sequence). CDR3 length equals 14 residues. Trimming pared 1 base from V and 0 bases from J, leaving 6 bases between. CDR3 amino acids: CASSLVQANYGYTF. The CDR3 nucleotides are TGTGCCAGCAGCTTAGTCCAGGCTAACTATGGCTACACCTTC.

For the CDR3, the DNA is TGTGCCAGCAGCTTGGGACAGACCTTCCAAGAGACCCAGTACTTC. This translates into CASSLGQTFQETQYF. V gene TRBV7-2 combines with J gene TRBJ2-5; 7 bases fit TRBD1. The germline V gene encodes CDR1 SGHTA and CDR2 FQGNSA. Trimming took 3 bases from V and 1 from J; bases not matched to a gene: 5. This CDR3 spans 15 amino acids. Full variable domain (remainder filled in from reference TRBV7-2 and TRBJ2-5): GAGVSQSPSNKVTEKGKDVELRCDPISGHTALYWYRQSLGQGLEFLIYFQGNSAPDKSGLPSDRFSAERTGGSVSTLTIQRTQQEDSAVYLCASSLGQTFQETQYFGPGTRLLVL.

Here the CDR3 reads CASSLRWGNREYF. The CDR3 DNA is TGTGCCAGCAGCCTTAGATGGGGCAACAGGGAGTATTTT. The chain uses TRBV27 and TRBJ2-3, with D maybe TRBD1 (6 bases). Germline V lookup: CDR1 MNHEY, CDR2 SMNVEV (reference sequence). V was shortened by 6 bases and J by 13 bases, with 20 bases between the two germline ends. This CDR3 comprises 13 residues.

This chain connects TRBV5-1 to TRBJ2-7; D is unresolved. Germline V lookup: CDR1 SGHRS, CDR2 YFSETQ. This CDR3 is built from 13 residues. V lost 2 bases and J lost 3, with 9 bases in between. The CDR3 region has the DNA TGCGCCAGCAGCTTCCTTGGGGTCTACGAGCAGTACTTC. Translating it yields CASSFLGVYEQYF.

This clone was picked up many times. The J gene is TRBJ1-2, the V gene TRBV6-1, with D possibly being TRBD1 (6 bases). CDR3 length: 15 amino acids. Germline lookup yields CDR1 MNHNS and CDR2 SASEGT. The germline V and J ends were trimmed by 3 bases and 3 bases, with 14 bases remaining between them. The CDR3 sequence: CASSDPPRGDYGYTF. CDR3 in DNA: TGTGCCAGCAGTGATCCGCCAAGGGGGGACTATGGCTACACCTTC.

A single count supports this clone. The chain recombines TRBV6-6 with TRBJ2-2; D is undetermined. V lost 4 bases and J lost 6, with 9 bases in between. CDR3 length equals 13 residues. The V gene's germline CDR1 is MNHNY and CDR2 SVGAGI (reference sequence). For the CDR3, the DNA is TGTGCCAGCAGTTCACACAAGGCCGGGGAGCTGTTTTTT. This encodes CASSSHKAGELFF.

This chain links TRBV2 with TRBJ2-3; D possibly corresponds to TRBD1 (6 bases). Trimming left V 4 bases short and J 0 bases short, with 8 bases between. This CDR3 is built from 14 residues. Germline V gene lookup returns CDR1 SNHLY and CDR2 FYNNEI. CDR3 bases: TGTGCCAGCAGTGGGCAGGGGAGCACAGATACGCAGTATTTT. Translated, it gives CASSGQGSTDTQYF.